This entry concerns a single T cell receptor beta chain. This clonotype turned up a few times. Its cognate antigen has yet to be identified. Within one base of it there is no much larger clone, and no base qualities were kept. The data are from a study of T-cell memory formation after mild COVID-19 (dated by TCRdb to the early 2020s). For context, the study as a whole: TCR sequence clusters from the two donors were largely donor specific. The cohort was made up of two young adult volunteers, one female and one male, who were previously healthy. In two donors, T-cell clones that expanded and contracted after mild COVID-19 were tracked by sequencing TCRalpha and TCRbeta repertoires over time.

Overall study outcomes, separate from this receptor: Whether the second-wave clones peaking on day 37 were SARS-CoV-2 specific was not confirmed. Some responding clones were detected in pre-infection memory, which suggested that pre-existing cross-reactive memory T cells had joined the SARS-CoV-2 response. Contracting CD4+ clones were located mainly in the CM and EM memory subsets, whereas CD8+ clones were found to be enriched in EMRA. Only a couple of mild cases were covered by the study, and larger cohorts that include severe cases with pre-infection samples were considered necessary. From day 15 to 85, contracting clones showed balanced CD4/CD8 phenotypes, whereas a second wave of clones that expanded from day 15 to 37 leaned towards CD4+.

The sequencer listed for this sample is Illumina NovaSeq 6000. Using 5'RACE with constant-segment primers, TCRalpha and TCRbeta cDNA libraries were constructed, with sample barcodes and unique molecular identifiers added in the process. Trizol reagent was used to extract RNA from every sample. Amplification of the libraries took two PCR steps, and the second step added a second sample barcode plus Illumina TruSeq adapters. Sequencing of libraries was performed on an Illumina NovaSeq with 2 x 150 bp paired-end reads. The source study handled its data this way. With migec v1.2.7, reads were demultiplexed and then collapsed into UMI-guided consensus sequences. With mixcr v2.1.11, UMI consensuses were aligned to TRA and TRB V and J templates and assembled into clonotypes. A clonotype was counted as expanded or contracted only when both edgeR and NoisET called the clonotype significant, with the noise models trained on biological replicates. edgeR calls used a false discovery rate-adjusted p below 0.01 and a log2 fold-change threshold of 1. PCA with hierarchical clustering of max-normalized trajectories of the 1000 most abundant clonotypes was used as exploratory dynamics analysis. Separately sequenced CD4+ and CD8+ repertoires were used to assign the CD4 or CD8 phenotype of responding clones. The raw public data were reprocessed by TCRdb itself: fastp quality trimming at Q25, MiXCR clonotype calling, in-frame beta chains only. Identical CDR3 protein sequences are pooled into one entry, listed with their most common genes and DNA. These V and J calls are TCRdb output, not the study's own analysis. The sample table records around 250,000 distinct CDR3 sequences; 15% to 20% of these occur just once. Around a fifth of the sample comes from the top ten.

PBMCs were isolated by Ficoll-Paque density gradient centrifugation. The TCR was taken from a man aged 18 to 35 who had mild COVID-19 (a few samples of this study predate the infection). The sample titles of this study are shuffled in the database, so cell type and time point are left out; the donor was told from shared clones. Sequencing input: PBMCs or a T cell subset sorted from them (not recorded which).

Here the CDR3 is given as CASSNSTQTVRGRYNEQFF. The nucleotide sequence is given as TGTGCCAGCAGCAACTCTACCCAGACGGTCCGGGGGCGCTACAATGAGCAGTTCTTC. This sequence uses TRBV21-1 and TRBJ2-1; the table's D call of TRBD1 was not tested on the DNA. TRBV21-1 is a pseudogene. From cysteine to phenylalanine, the CDR3 is 19 amino acids long. Just the 57-base CDR3 DNA is kept, in frame starting at base 1.